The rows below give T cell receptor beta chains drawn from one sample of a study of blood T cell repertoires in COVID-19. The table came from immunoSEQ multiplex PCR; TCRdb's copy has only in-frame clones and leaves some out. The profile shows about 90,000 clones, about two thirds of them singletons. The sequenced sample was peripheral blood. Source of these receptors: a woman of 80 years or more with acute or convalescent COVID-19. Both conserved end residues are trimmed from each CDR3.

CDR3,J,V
ASRDREQPQH,TRBJ1-5,TRBV12-3/TRBV12-4
ASSLSGQPSYGYT,TRBJ1-2,TRBV5-1
AISRGLDGQPQH,TRBJ1-5,TRBV10-3
ASSYDRPSGANVLT,TRBJ2-6,TRBV6-5
ASSAEVSNQPQH,TRBJ1-5,TRBV6-4
ASSLAVVSNQPQH,TRBJ1-5,TRBV7-8
ASSYRERDGYT,TRBJ1-2,TRBV2
ASSLTGAGNTIY,TRBJ1-3,TRBV7-2
ASRDTGLYTQY,TRBJ2-3,TRBV2
ASSFSGHQSSPLH,TRBJ1-6,TRBV7-3
ASSPPSSNEQF,TRBJ2-1,TRBV18
ASSIGRGRGEQY,TRBJ2-7,TRBV19
AWRPGGTEAF,TRBJ1-1,TRBV30
ASRDTDSSYEQY,TRBJ2-7,TRBV10-1
ASSQTGDNQPQH,TRBJ1-5,TRBV6-6
ASRRGWRGNDEAF,TRBJ1-1,TRBV9
ASSRPGLARTGTGELF,TRBJ2-2,TRBV18
ASSPEAATNTEAF,TRBJ1-1,TRBV18
AWSPLDREANYGYT,TRBJ1-2,TRBV30
ASSFQGQGYGYT,TRBJ1-2,TRBV28
ASSDRSLNTGELF,TRBJ2-2,TRBV6-2/TRBV6-3
ASSYTVNTEAF,TRBJ1-1,TRBV12-3/TRBV12-4
ASSYADRGAGEQF,TRBJ2-1,TRBV6-6
ASSNRAEAF,TRBJ1-1,TRBV28
ASSHLREEAF,TRBJ1-1,TRBV7-8
SVSDRIYGYT,TRBJ1-2,TRBV29-1
ASMGTGPYNEQF,TRBJ2-1,TRBV2
ASSLLPSLGNQPQH,TRBJ1-5,TRBV7-6
ASSAGLVPQY,TRBJ2-4,TRBV9
ASSERGSHEQY,TRBJ2-7,TRBV2
ASRRQPSTDTQY,TRBJ2-3,TRBV6-5
ASSQVRTSGGPGSTDTQY,TRBJ2-3,TRBV3-1/TRBV3-2
ASTIKTGGTEAF,TRBJ1-1,TRBV7-2
ASGLVIGWLDRGYQPQH,TRBJ1-5,TRBV12-5
ASSPGGENEQY,TRBJ2-7,TRBV7-8
ASSPSSGGWYGYT,TRBJ1-2,TRBV27
ASSLSGTEQETQY,TRBJ2-5,TRBV11-1
ASSQGQIPNEKLF,TRBJ1-4,TRBV6-2/TRBV6-3
SVRFGGETNQPQH,TRBJ1-5,TRBV29-1
ASSPGRGQFYGYT,TRBJ1-2,TRBV7-2
ASSLRVGSYEQY,TRBJ2-7,TRBV19
ASSKLAGGSRSTDTQY,TRBJ2-3,TRBV28